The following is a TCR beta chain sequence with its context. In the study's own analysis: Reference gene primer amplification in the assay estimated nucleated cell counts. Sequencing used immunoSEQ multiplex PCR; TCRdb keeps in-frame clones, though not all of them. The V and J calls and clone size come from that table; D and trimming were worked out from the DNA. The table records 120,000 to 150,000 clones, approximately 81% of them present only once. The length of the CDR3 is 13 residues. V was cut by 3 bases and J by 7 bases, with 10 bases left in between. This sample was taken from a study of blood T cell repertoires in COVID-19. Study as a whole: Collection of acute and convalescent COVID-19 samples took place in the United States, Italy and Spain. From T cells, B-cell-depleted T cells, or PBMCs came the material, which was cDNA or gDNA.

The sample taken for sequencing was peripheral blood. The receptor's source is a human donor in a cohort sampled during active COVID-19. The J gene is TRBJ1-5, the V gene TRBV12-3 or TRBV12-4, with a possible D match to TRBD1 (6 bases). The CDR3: CASSLTGGQPQHF. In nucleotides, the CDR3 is TGTGCCAGCAGTTTGACAGGCGGGCAGCCCCAGCATTTT.